This is a list of T cell receptor beta chains from one sample in a study of blood T cell repertoires in COVID-19. Method: immunoSEQ multiplex PCR; TCRdb's copy keeps in-frame clones and lacks some. Here the sample spans just over 350,000 clones, about 90% being singletons. The sequenced sample was PBMCs or T cells enriched from blood (not recorded which). The receptors originated from a woman aged 25 to 45 who had recovered from COVID-19. CDR3s include the opening cysteine and the closing phenylalanine or tryptophan. The D gene is left open where the match is weak. Clone sizes are given selectively: once, few, many, or a class where the clone is expanded.

d_call: TRBD1; v_call: TRBV25-1; clone_size: once; j_call: TRBJ2-1; cdr3_aa: CASSERDSYNEQFF; cdr3_nt: TGTGCCAGCAGTGAAAGGGACAGCTACAATGAGCAGTTCTTC
d_call: NA; v_call: TRBV6-5; clone_size: NA; j_call: TRBJ2-7; cdr3_aa: CASGRGGEQYF; cdr3_nt: TGTGCCAGTGGCAGGGGTGGCGAGCAGTACTTC
d_call: TRBD1; v_call: TRBV23-1; clone_size: few; j_call: TRBJ1-5; cdr3_aa: CASIPDREYSNQPQHF; cdr3_nt: TGCGCCAGCATCCCAGACAGGGAGTATAGCAATCAGCCCCAGCATTTT
d_call: TRBD2; v_call: TRBV11-2; clone_size: NA; j_call: TRBJ2-1; cdr3_aa: CASSLVGTSGPVQFF; cdr3_nt: TGTGCCAGCAGCTTAGTTGGGACTAGCGGGCCGGTCCAATTCTTC
d_call: NA; v_call: TRBV5-1; clone_size: NA; j_call: TRBJ1-2; cdr3_aa: CASSGTNRAGYGYTF; cdr3_nt: TGCGCCAGCAGCGGAACAAACAGGGCCGGCTATGGCTACACCTTC
d_call: TRBD2; v_call: TRBV11-1; clone_size: NA; j_call: TRBJ2-7; cdr3_aa: CASSSTGTSGIQQYF; cdr3_nt: TGTGCCAGCAGCTCCACCGGGACTAGCGGGATACAGCAGTACTTC
d_call: NA; v_call: TRBV2; clone_size: NA; j_call: TRBJ2-7; cdr3_aa: CASSEQGAAGEQYF; cdr3_nt: TGTGCCAGCAGTGAACAGGGGGCAGCGGGGGAGCAGTACTTC
d_call: NA; v_call: TRBV4-1; clone_size: NA; j_call: TRBJ2-1; cdr3_aa: CASSFDTYNEQFF; cdr3_nt: TGCGCCAGCAGCTTTGACACGTACAATGAGCAGTTCTTC
d_call: TRBD1; v_call: TRBV2; clone_size: NA; j_call: TRBJ1-1; cdr3_aa: CASTGTDHTEAFF; cdr3_nt: TGTGCCAGCACCGGGACAGACCACACTGAAGCTTTCTTT
d_call: TRBD1; v_call: TRBV28; clone_size: NA; j_call: TRBJ1-4; cdr3_aa: CASSLPGQGLEKLFF; cdr3_nt: TGTGCCAGCAGTTTACCGGGACAGGGACTTGAAAAACTGTTTTTT
d_call: TRBD2; v_call: TRBV5-1; clone_size: NA; j_call: TRBJ2-3; cdr3_aa: CASSLRAGGPDTQYF; cdr3_nt: TGCGCCAGCAGCTTGAGGGCGGGGGGACCAGATACGCAGTATTTT
d_call: TRBD1; v_call: TRBV5-1; clone_size: NA; j_call: TRBJ2-1; cdr3_aa: CASSSGQGPHEQFF; cdr3_nt: TGCGCCAGCAGCTCGGGACAGGGGCCCCATGAGCAGTTCTTC